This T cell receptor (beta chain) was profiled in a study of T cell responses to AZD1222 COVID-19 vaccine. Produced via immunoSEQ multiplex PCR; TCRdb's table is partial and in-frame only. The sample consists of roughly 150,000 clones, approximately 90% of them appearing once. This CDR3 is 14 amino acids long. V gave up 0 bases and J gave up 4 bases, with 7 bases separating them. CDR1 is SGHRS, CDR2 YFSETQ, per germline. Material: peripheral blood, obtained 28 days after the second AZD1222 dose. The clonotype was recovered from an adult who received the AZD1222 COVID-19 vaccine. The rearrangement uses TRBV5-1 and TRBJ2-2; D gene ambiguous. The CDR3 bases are TGCGCCAGCAGCTTGGTGTCCGGCACCGGGGAGCTGTTTTTT. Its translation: CASSLVSGTGELFF.